This T cell receptor (beta chain) was observed in a study of T cell responses to AZD1222 COVID-19 vaccine. To note about this clone: The antigen is undetermined.

The study, taken as a whole, reports: Repertoire sampling happened only post peak T cell response.

Only in-frame clones appear in the TCRdb table, and some are missing; sequencing was by immunoSEQ multiplex PCR. The data show fewer than 130,000 clones, nearly 90% seen once. Looked up from germline, CDR1 is SGDLS and CDR2 is YYNGEE. The CDR3 has 13 amino acids. V lost 2 bases and J lost 1, with 6 bases in between. The rearrangement uses TRBV9 and TRBJ1-1; D is unresolved. Specimen: peripheral blood, collected 28 days after the second AZD1222 dose. This receptor was identified in an adult who received the AZD1222 COVID-19 vaccine. The CDR3 sequence: CASSVDGNTEAFF. CDR3 coding DNA: TGTGCCAGCAGCGTCGACGGGAACACTGAAGCTTTCTTT.